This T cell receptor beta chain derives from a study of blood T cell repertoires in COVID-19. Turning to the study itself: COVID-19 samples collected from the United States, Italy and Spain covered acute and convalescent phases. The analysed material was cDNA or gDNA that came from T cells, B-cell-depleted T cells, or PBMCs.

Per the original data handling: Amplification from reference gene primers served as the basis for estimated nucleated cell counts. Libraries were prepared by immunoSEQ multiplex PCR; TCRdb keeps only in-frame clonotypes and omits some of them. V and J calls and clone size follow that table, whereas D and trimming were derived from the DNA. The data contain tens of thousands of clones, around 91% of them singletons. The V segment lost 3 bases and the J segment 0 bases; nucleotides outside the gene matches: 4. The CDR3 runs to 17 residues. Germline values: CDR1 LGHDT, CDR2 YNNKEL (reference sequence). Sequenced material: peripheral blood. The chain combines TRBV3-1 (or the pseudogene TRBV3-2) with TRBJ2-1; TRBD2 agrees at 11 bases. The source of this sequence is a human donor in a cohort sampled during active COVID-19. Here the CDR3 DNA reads TGTGCCAGCAGCCAGGCTAGCGGGGGGTCCTCCTACAATGAGCAGTTCTTC. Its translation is CASSQASGGSSYNEQFF.